This is a list of T cell receptor beta chains from one sample in a study of Ad26.COV2.S vaccination and SARS-CoV-2 variants. The protocol was immunoSEQ multiplex PCR, while the TCRdb copy is restricted to in-frame clones and leaves out a portion. Of about 410,000 clones listed, around nine tenths are singletons. The sequencing here drew on peripheral blood, taken in a trial of Ad26.COV2.S vaccine versus placebo. The receptors derive from a person between 18 and 59 years old who received the Ad26.COV2.S COVID-19 vaccine or a placebo. The conserved cysteine and the conserved F or W are not part of the CDR3 here.

J: TRBJ2-3
V: TRBV4-2
CDR3: ASSQALAGGPLDTQY

J: TRBJ2-5
V: TRBV6-5
CDR3: ASKIETQY

J: TRBJ2-3
V: TRBV3-1/TRBV3-2
CDR3: ASSQAALRTDTQY

J: TRBJ2-3
V: TRBV6-1
CDR3: ASSEESGRGADTQY

J: TRBJ1-2
V: TRBV10-3
CDR3: AISGRGASGYT

J: TRBJ1-5
V: TRBV7-8
CDR3: ASSSAPTPDSNQPQH

J: TRBJ2-2
V: TRBV5-1
CDR3: ASSSNTGELF

J: TRBJ1-2
V: TRBV2
CDR3: ASSDSGQTSHNYGYT

J: TRBJ2-1
V: TRBV20-1
CDR3: SAGRENEQF

J: TRBJ1-1
V: TRBV6-2/TRBV6-3
CDR3: ASSYGGTEAF

J: TRBJ2-7
V: TRBV9
CDR3: ASSVGLDYEQY

J: TRBJ2-6
V: TRBV29-1
CDR3: SVEDGGANVLT

J: TRBJ2-5
V: TRBV19
CDR3: ASSKQGPETQY

J: TRBJ2-1
V: TRBV24-1
CDR3: ATTGFGEQF

J: TRBJ2-7
V: TRBV19
CDR3: ASKLTGTADYEQY

J: TRBJ2-7
V: TRBV29-1
CDR3: SVERGGGYEQY

J: TRBJ1-3
V: TRBV23-1
CDR3: ASSQSGVGWGGNTIY

J: TRBJ1-4
V: TRBV29-1
CDR3: SVTWGEKLF

J: TRBJ2-1
V: TRBV6-5
CDR3: ASSYSRSYNEQF

J: TRBJ2-5
V: TRBV10-2
CDR3: ASSGRFQETQY

J: TRBJ2-2
V: TRBV5-1
CDR3: ASSLGREGPGELF

J: TRBJ1-1
V: TRBV7-2
CDR3: ASSLSSMNTEAF

J: TRBJ1-2
V: TRBV7-9
CDR3: ASSKSGEYGYT

J: TRBJ1-5
V: TRBV6-2/TRBV6-3
CDR3: ASSYVSGTEPQH

J: TRBJ1-5
V: TRBV4-1
CDR3: ASSQSQGLNNQPQH

J: TRBJ1-4
V: TRBV7-8
CDR3: ASSAAVGGLEKLF

J: TRBJ2-4
V: TRBV28
CDR3: ASSSSSPKNIQY

J: TRBJ1-6
V: TRBV5-1
CDR3: ASSLERGQGVNSPLH

J: TRBJ1-5
V: TRBV24-1
CDR3: ATSDFSRGENQPQH

J: TRBJ1-6
V: TRBV6-1
CDR3: ASREGGDNSPLH

J: TRBJ1-5
V: TRBV18
CDR3: ASSLGRNNQPQH

J: TRBJ1-5
V: TRBV19
CDR3: ASSSSWGLPQH

J: TRBJ2-7
V: TRBV19
CDR3: ASTGAGTYEQY

J: TRBJ1-1
V: TRBV19
CDR3: ASRGQGMNTEAF

J: TRBJ2-5
V: TRBV11-2
CDR3: ASSPGLQETQY

J: TRBJ2-5
V: TRBV18
CDR3: ASSPPAGRETQY